Included here is one T cell receptor beta chain sequence, with context. CDR1 is LNHDA, CDR2 SQIVND, per germline (reference sequence). This CDR3 comprises 13 residues. The V and J ends lost 6 bases and 5 bases, in that order; junction bases with no gene match: 5. This entry is derived from a study of radiation and T cells in renal cell carcinoma. Data came from immunoSEQ multiplex PCR; TCRdb stores just in-frame clones and leaves some out. The table records some 70,000 clones, roughly 80% of them present only once. Time point defined: blood 2 weeks post-SBRT. Treatment indicated: 15 Gy SBRT to primary tumor, nephrectomy 4 weeks later.

The input for sequencing was blood, taken from a patient whose treatment included radiotherapy and nephrectomy. The chain combines TRBV19 with TRBJ2-7; 9 nucleotides line up with TRBD1. This clonotype originated in a man in his sixties with renal cell carcinoma. Here the CDR3 reads CASRGTGIHEQYF. The CDR3 nucleotides are TGTGCCAGTAGGGGGACAGGGATACACGAGCAGTACTTC.